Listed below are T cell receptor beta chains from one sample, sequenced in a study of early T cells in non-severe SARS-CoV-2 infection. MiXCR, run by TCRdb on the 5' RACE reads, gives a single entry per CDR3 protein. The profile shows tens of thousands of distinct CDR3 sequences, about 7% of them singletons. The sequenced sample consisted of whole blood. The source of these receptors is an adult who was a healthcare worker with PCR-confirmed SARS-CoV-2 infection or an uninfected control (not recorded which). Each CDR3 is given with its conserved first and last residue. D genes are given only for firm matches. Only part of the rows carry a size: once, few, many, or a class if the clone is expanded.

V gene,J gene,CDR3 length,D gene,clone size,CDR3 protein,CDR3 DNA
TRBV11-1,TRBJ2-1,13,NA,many,CASSEQVYNEQFF,TGTGCCAGCAGCGAACAGGTTTACAATGAGCAGTTCTTC
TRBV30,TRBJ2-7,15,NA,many,CACLGEWSGRYEQYF,TGTGCCTGTCTAGGGGAGTGGTCAGGGCGCTACGAGCAGTACTTC
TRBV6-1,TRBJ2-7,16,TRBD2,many,CASSARTSGISYEQYF,TGTGCCAGCAGTGCTCGGACTAGCGGGATCTCCTACGAGCAGTACTTC
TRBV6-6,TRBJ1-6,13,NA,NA,CASMGGRGSPLHF,TGTGCCAGCATGGGGGGACGAGGATCACCCCTCCACTTT
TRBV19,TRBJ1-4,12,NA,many,CASSEGTEKLFF,TGTGCCAGTAGTGAGGGTACAGAAAAACTGTTTTTT
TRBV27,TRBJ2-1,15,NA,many,CASSPLSYSGEEQFF,TGTGCCAGCAGTCCTCTAAGCTATTCAGGGGAGGAGCAGTTCTTC
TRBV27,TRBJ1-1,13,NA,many,CASPDRMNTEAFF,TGTGCCAGTCCGGACAGAATGAACACTGAAGCTTTCTTT
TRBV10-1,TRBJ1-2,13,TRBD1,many,CASSEAGGFGYTF,TGCGCCAGCAGTGAGGCAGGGGGCTTCGGCTACACCTTC
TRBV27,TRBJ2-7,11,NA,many,CASSTPREQYF,TGTGCCAGCAGTACCCCCCGGGAGCAGTACTTC
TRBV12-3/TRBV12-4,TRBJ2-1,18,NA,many,CASSLISGATGSYNEQFF,TGTGCCAGCAGTTTAATCTCAGGGGCCACTGGCTCCTACAATGAGCAGTTCTTC
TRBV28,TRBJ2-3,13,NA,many,CASSYPGTDTQYF,TGTGCCAGCAGTTACCCCGGGACAGATACGCAGTATTTT
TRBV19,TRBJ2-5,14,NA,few,CASSTQEDQETQYF,TGTGCCAGTAGTACCCAAGAGGATCAAGAGACCCAGTACTTC
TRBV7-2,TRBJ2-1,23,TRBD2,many,CASSLDSWRLAGVVPEKYNEQFF,TGTGCCAGCAGCTTAGACTCCTGGCGGCTAGCGGGAGTAGTCCCTGAAAAATACAATGAGCAGTTCTTC
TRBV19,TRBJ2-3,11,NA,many,CASSIRDTQYF,TGTGCCAGTAGTATACGAGATACGCAGTATTTT
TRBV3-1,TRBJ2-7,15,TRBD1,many,CASSQGGRGQYEQYF,TGTGCCAGCAGCCAAGGGGGCAGGGGGCAGTACGAGCAGTACTTC
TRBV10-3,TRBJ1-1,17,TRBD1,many,CAISESPGQGTNTEAFF,TGTGCCATCAGTGAGTCTCCGGGACAGGGGACGAACACTGAAGCTTTCTTT
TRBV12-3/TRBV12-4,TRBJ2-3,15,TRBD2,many,CATRLAGSSTDTQYF,TGTGCCACACGACTAGCGGGGAGTTCGACAGATACGCAGTATTTT
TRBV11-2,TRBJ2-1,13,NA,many,CASSLAVTHEQFF,TGTGCCAGCAGCTTAGCCGTGACCCATGAGCAGTTCTTC
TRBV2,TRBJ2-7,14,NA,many,CASSEDGTGDEQYF,TGTGCCAGCAGTGAAGACGGAACGGGGGACGAGCAGTACTTC
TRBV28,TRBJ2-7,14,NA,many,CASGAVRSSYEQYF,TGTGCCAGCGGGGCCGTAAGGAGCTCCTACGAGCAGTACTTC
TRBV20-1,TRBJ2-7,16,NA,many,CSARSEGGLGTEEQYF,TGCAGTGCTAGAAGTGAAGGGGGACTGGGAACTGAAGAGCAGTACTTC
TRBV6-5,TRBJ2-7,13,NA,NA,CASSRSVTNEQYF,TGTGCCAGCAGTCGGTCAGTGACCAACGAGCAGTACTTC
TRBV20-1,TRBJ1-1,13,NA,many,CSARDGINTEAFF,TGCAGTGCTAGGGACGGAATAAACACTGAAGCTTTCTTT
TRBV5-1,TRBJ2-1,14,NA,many,CASSFRTTDNEQFF,TGCGCCAGCAGCTTCCGGACTACCGACAATGAGCAGTTCTTC
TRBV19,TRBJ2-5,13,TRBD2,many,CASSTSGRETQYF,TGTGCCAGTAGTACTAGCGGGAGGGAGACCCAGTACTTC
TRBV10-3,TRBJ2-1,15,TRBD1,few,CAISGWGQTNNEQFF,TGTGCCATCAGTGGCTGGGGACAGACCAACAATGAGCAGTTCTTC
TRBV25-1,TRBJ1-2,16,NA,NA,CASSESAGEEYYGYTF,TGTGCCAGCAGTGAATCCGCCGGGGAGGAGTACTATGGCTACACCTTC
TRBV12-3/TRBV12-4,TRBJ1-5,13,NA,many,CASSFGQPQPQHF,TGTGCCAGCAGTTTCGGGCAGCCCCAGCCCCAGCATTTT
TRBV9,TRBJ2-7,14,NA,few,CASSANRDPYEQYF,TGTGCCAGCAGTGCTAACAGGGATCCCTACGAGCAGTACTTC
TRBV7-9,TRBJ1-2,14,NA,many,CASSSAGPSYGYTF,TGTGCCAGCAGCTCTGCTGGGCCAAGCTATGGCTACACCTTC
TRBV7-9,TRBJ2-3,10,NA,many,CASHTDTQYF,TGTGCCAGCCACACAGATACGCAGTATTTT
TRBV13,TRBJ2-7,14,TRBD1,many,CASSDQYRGREQYF,TGTGCCAGCAGCGATCAATACAGGGGGCGCGAGCAGTACTTC
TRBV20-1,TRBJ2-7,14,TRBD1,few,CSVEARQGVYEQYF,TGCAGTGTTGAGGCGAGACAGGGGGTCTACGAGCAGTACTTC
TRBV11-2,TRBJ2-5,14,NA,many,CASSKMDHGETQYF,TGTGCCAGCAGCAAGATGGACCACGGGGAGACCCAGTACTTC
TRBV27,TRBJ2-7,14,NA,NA,CASSRSGKTSEQYF,TGTGCCAGCAGTCGCTCGGGGAAAACGAGCGAGCAGTACTTC
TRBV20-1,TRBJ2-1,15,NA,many,CSARVPAGKYNEQFF,TGCAGTGCTAGAGTTCCGGCAGGCAAATACAATGAGCAGTTCTTC
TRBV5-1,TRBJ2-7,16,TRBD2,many,CASSPDSGLGRYEQYF,TGCGCCAGCAGCCCCGACTCGGGACTAGGTCGCTACGAGCAGTACTTC
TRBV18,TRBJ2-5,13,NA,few,CASSRNNQETQYF,TGTGCCAGCTCGCGCAACAACCAAGAGACCCAGTACTTC
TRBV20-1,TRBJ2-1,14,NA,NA,CSAQDRDWNNEQFF,TGCAGTGCCCAGGACCGGGACTGGAACAATGAGCAGTTCTTC
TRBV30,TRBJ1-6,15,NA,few,CAWSVGQGGESPLHF,TGTGCCTGGAGTGTCGGGCAGGGAGGGGAATCACCCCTCCACTTT
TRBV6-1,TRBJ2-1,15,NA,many,CASSGQQGSYNEQFF,TGTGCCAGCAGTGGTCAACAGGGATCCTACAATGAGCAGTTCTTC
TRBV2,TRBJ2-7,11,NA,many,CASRGEYEQYF,TGTGCCAGTCGGGGCGAGTACGAGCAGTACTTC
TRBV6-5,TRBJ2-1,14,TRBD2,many,CASSPVGGGVEQFF,TGTGCCAGCAGCCCCGTTGGGGGGGGAGTTGAGCAGTTCTTC
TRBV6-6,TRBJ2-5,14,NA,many,CASMPRASEETQYF,TGTGCCAGCATGCCCCGGGCTAGCGAAGAGACCCAGTACTTC
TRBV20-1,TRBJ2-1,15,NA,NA,CSARELAGSYNEQFF,TGCAGTGCTAGAGAGCTAGCAGGTTCCTACAATGAGCAGTTCTTC
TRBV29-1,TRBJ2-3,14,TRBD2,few,CSGSGRAGTDTQYF,TGCAGCGGGAGCGGGAGGGCCGGAACAGATACGCAGTATTTT
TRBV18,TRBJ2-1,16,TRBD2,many,CASSPPPAGGYNEQFF,TGTGCCAGCTCACCCCCACCAGCGGGAGGGTACAATGAGCAGTTCTTC
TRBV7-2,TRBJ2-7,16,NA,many,CASSTRLPPLLAEQYF,TGTGCCAGCAGCACCCGACTACCGCCCCTCCTAGCCGAGCAGTACTTC
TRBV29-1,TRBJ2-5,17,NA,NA,CSVEDPSGDRRQETQYF,TGCAGCGTTGAAGATCCAAGCGGGGACAGGAGACAAGAGACCCAGTACTTC
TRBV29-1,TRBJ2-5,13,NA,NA,CSVAPQGSETQYF,TGCAGCGTTGCACCGCAGGGTTCAGAGACCCAGTACTTC
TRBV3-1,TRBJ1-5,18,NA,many,CASSQGLGAQKSNQPQHF,TGTGCCAGCAGCCAAGGTCTGGGGGCTCAGAAAAGCAATCAGCCCCAGCATTTT
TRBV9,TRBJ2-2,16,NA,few,CASSVGVTRNTGELFF,TGTGCCAGCAGCGTAGGGGTGACACGGAACACCGGGGAGCTGTTTTTT